The present entry profiles one T cell receptor (beta chain) with its context. Per the study methods: Nucleated cell counts were estimated from reference gene primer amplification. The protocol was immunoSEQ multiplex PCR, while the TCRdb copy is restricted to in-frame clones and leaves out a portion. V and J calls and clone size are those listed in that table; D and trimming were worked out from the DNA. This sample carries 130,000 to 150,000 clones, 70% to 80% of them seen once, and the ten largest clones take roughly 5.2%. The source of the sample is a study of blood T cell repertoires in COVID-19. Seattle enrolled patients during active infection and tracked them longitudinally. Germline V gene sequence: CDR1 MNHNY, CDR2 SVGAGI (reference sequence). Trimming took 5 bases from V and 5 from J, leaving 12 bases between them. The CDR3 has 13 residues.

This clonotype was sampled from a woman between 65 and 79 years old with COVID-19, enrolled during active disease. The V and J genes are TRBV6-6 and TRBJ2-5; D may correspond to TRBD1 or TRBD2 (5 bases each). The sequenced sample consisted of peripheral blood. CDR3 sequence reads: CASSRGLGETQYF. CDR3 DNA sequence: TGTGCCAGCAGTCGGGGCCTTGGGGAGACCCAGTACTTC.